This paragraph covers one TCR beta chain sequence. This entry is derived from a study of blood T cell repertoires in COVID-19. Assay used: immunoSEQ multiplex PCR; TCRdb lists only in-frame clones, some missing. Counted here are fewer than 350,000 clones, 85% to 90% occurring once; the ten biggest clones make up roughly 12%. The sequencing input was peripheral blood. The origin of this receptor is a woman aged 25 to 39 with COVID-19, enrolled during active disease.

CDR3 protein: CASSSIVGLAGQETQYF. In DNA, the CDR3 is TGTGCCAGCAGCTCCATTGTGGGACTAGCGGGGCAAGAGACCCAGTACTTC. The genes are TRBV6-2 or TRBV6-3 and TRBJ2-5, with 13 bases lining up with TRBD2. J gave up 2 bases and V 6 bases, and 9 bases lay outside the gene matches. Germline CDR1 and CDR2: MNHEY and SVGEGT. The CDR3 loop spans 17 amino acids.